This passage covers 15 T cell receptor beta chains from one sample sequenced in a study of T cell clonality in common variable immunodeficiency. Generated by immunoSEQ multiplex PCR, the TCRdb table keeps only in-frame clones and is missing some. The sample gives about 66,000 clones, none seen only once, and the top ten clones hold roughly 1.5%. Sequenced: peripheral blood mononuclear cells. The source of these receptors is a person aged 18 to 75 in good health.

This clone has ten or more counts. The read falls 3 residues short of the CDR3 end, and the missing part is taken from the germline J gene. The chain is built from TRBV6-8 and TRBJ2-7; possible D gene TRBD1, 5 bases. Germline V gives CDR1 MNHGY, CDR2 SAAAGT. CDR3 length equals 17 residues. V shed 6 bases and J shed 2 bases, with 23 bases lying between them. CDR3 residues: CASSINPPRTSTYEQYF. Partial CDR3 DNA: TGTGCCAGCAGCATAAATCCCCCTCGGACAAGTACCTACGAG.

This clone occurred many times. The read stops 3 residues short of the end of the CDR3; the missing end is completed from the germline J gene. The chain employs TRBV28 and TRBJ2-1; D ambiguous. CDR1 MDHEN and CDR2 SYDVKM come from the germline V gene. This CDR3 has 11 residues. V gave up 8 bases and J gave up 7 bases, with 9 bases separating them. This CDR3 is CASPAGNEQFF. The part of the CDR3 DNA that was read is TGTGCCAGCCCAGCCGGGAATGAG.

This clone was detected ten times or more. From the germline J gene comes the end of the CDR3, since the read stops 3 residues before it. V is TRBV28 and J is TRBJ1-5; TRBD1 matches 7 bases. The CDR3 is 15 residues long. Germline V lookup: CDR1 MDHEN, CDR2 SYDVKM. V trimming: 2 bases; J trimming: 6 bases; junction bases outside the gene matches: 7. CDR3 DNA, as far as it was read: TGTGCCAGCAGTTTAACAGGGGAGTGGGCTCAGCCC. As protein: CASSLTGEWAQP. In full, the CDR3 is CASSLTGEWAQPQHF.

This clone appeared many times. The read ends 3 residues shy of where the CDR3 ends; the end is completed using the germline J gene. This chain connects TRBV7-2 to TRBJ2-3; no definite D call. Germline V CDR1 and CDR2: SGHTA, FQGNSA. The CDR3 totals 15 residues. Trimming shortened V by 4 bases and J by 8 bases, and 19 bases separated the two germline ends. The CDR3 region is CASSYKVGGAGTQYF. Partial CDR3 DNA: TGTGCCAGCAGCTATAAGGTTGGCGGCGCCGGTACG. Full variable domain (outside the CDR3, taken from reference TRBV7-2 and TRBJ2-3): GAGVSQSPSNKVTEKGKDVELRCDPISGHTALYWYRQSLGQGLEFLIYFQGNSAPDKSGLPSDRFSAERTGGSVSTLTIQRTQQEDSAVYLCASSYKVGGAGTQYFGPGTRLTVL.

This clone was counted ten times or more. The read falls 3 residues short of the CDR3 end, and the missing part is taken from the germline J gene. The J gene is TRBJ1-4, the V gene TRBV2; D ambiguous. Germline CDR1 is SNHLY and CDR2 is FYNNEI. V lost 5 bases to trimming and J lost 0 bases, with 7 bases between them. CDR3 length equals 14 residues. CDR3 DNA, as far as it was read: TGTGCCAGCAGTAATGGGCCAACTAATGAAAAA. It codes for CASSNGPTNEK. The entire CDR3 is CASSNGPTNEKLFF.

At least ten counts were recorded for this clone. The missing CDR3 end, 3 residues past where the read stops, is filled in from the germline J gene. The chain uses TRBV2 and TRBJ1-5; maybe TRBD1 (6 bases). This CDR3 has 15 residues. With 7 bases removed from V and 6 bases from J, the gap between germline ends came to 19 bases. CDR1 and CDR2 from the germline V gene are SNHLY and FYNNEI. CDR3 DNA (partial): TGTGCCAGCAATACACAACAGGGAGTAGGTCAGCCC. This encodes CASNTQQGVGQP. The whole CDR3 reads CASNTQQGVGQPQHF. Looking up the rest from reference TRBV2 and TRBJ1-5 gives the full variable domain: EPEVTQTPSHQVTQMGQEVILRCVPISNHLYFYWYRQILGQKVEFLVSFYNNEISEKSEIFDDQFSVERPDGSNFTLKIRSTKLEDSAMYFCASNTQQGVGQPQHFGDGTRLSIL.

This clone has a count of ten or more. The CDR3 end is not reached by the read, which stops 3 residues before it; the germline J gene fills it in. The chain uses TRBV30 and TRBJ2-1; TRBD2 matches at 8 bases. Losses at the gene ends were 0 bases for V and 2 bases for J; bases not matched to a gene: 3. The CDR3 consists of 15 residues. Per germline, CDR1 GTSNPN and CDR2 SVGIG (reference sequence). The CDR3 reads CAWSVGGVAYNEQFF. The sequenced CDR3 bases are TGTGCCTGGAGTGTCGGGGGGGTTGCCTACAATGAG.

The sample holds many counts of this clone. The CDR3 goes on 3 residues after the read ends, and that part is filled in from the germline J gene. The rearrangement joins TRBV7-2 to TRBJ1-4, with D possibly TRBD1 on 6 matching bases. Looked up from germline, CDR1 is SGHTA and CDR2 is FQGNSA. With 7 bases removed from V and 4 bases from J, the gap between germline ends came to 16 bases. This CDR3 is built from 15 residues. The CDR3 here is CASTKQTGLNEKLFF. CDR3 DNA, as far as it was read: TGTGCCAGCACCAAACAGACAGGTCTTAATGAAAAA.

This clone occurred many times. Partial CDR3 DNA: TGCGCCAGCAGTCAATGGAGCCAACAGGGAAGGCAAGAGACC. Amino acids: CASSQWSQQGRQET. The CDR3 as a whole reads CASSQWSQQGRQETQYF. The V and J genes are TRBV23-1 and TRBJ2-5, with a possible D match to TRBD1 (6 bases). The sequence runs out 3 residues before the end of the CDR3; the remainder is reconstructed from the germline J gene. TRBV23-1 carries the ORF label, with uncertain function. V lost 1 base, J lost 2 bases, and 17 bases lay in between. This CDR3 contains 17 residues.

This clone has ten or more counts. Read data end 3 residues before the CDR3 end; the end is taken from the germline J gene. The V call is TRBV2, the J call TRBJ2-2; 8 positions agree with TRBD1. The CDR3 has 15 residues. V was pared by 6 bases and J by 0 bases, with 3 bases of the junction left unmatched. CDR1 and CDR2 (germline): SNHLY, FYNNEI. CDR3 DNA (partial): TGTGCCAGCAGACTGACAGGGGCGAACACCGGGGAG. Encoded protein: CASRLTGANTGE. The whole CDR3 protein reads CASRLTGANTGELFF.

This clone was counted at least ten times. The read ends 3 residues before the CDR3 terminus; that terminus is restored from the germline J gene. The V call is TRBV2, the J call TRBJ1-1; no reliable D call. The CDR3 is made up of 14 amino acids. The ends were cut back, 2 bases at V and 0 bases at J, with 7 bases in the middle. Germline lookup yields CDR1 SNHLY and CDR2 FYNNEI. Here the CDR3 reads CASSEQTLNTEAFF. The DNA read from the CDR3 is TGTGCCAGCAGTGAACAGACACTGAACACTGAA.

This clone came up many times. With the read ending 3 residues before the CDR3 end, the germline J gene is used to fill in that end. This chain uses TRBV19 with TRBJ2-7; D is possibly TRBD2 (6 bases). Trimming left V 5 bases short and J 3 bases short, with 14 bases between. Per germline, CDR1 LNHDA and CDR2 SQIVND (reference sequence). CDR3 size: 14 residues. CDR3 DNA, as far as it was read: TGTGCCAGTAGTGTCGGGGGACGTGGCTACGAG. Its translation is CASSVGGRGYE. The complete CDR3 sequence is CASSVGGRGYEQYF.

At least ten counts were recorded for this clone. The read terminates 3 residues before the CDR3 end, so the remaining end is supplied by the germline J gene. The V call is TRBV7-2, the J call TRBJ1-1; D unclear. Trimming removed 0 bases at V and 0 bases at J, with 5 bases between. The CDR3 loop spans 14 amino acids. Germline assignment: CDR1 SGHTA and CDR2 FQGNSA. The CDR3 spells CASSLAPVNTEAFF. The part of the CDR3 DNA that was read is TGTGCCAGCAGCTTAGCCCCGGTGAACACTGAA.

In its sample, this clone was seen many times. The DNA ends 3 residues before the CDR3 does, and the rest of the CDR3 is filled in from the germline J gene. V and J are TRBV20-1 and TRBJ2-2; TRBD1 matches at 8 bases. This CDR3 is built from 14 residues. The V and J ends lost 6 bases and 5 bases, in that order; junction bases with no gene match: 8. Germline loops: CDR1 DFQATT, CDR2 SNEGSKA (reference sequence). The sequenced part of the CDR3 DNA is TGCAGTGCAAGGACAGGGTTTGGGACCGGGGAG. It translates to CSARTGFGTGE. The entire CDR3 reads CSARTGFGTGELFF.

Ten or more counts support this clone. The read falls 3 residues short of the CDR3 end, and the missing part is taken from the germline J gene. The chain has TRBV7-8 and TRBJ2-5; 7 bases are shared with TRBD1. Germline V lookup: CDR1 SGHVS, CDR2 FQNEAQ. CDR3 length equals 14 residues. The V segment lost 1 base and the J segment 3 bases; nucleotides outside the gene matches: 2. The CDR3 DNA, read in part, is TGTGCCAGCAGCTTAGGGGGACAGAAAGAGACC. Its translation is CASSLGGQKET. The CDR3 reads in full as CASSLGGQKETQYF. Filled out from reference TRBV7-8 and TRBJ2-5, the complete variable domain reads GAGVSQSPRYKVAKRGQDVALRCDPISGHVSLFWYQQALGQGPEFLTYFQNEAQLDKSGLPSDRFFAERPEGSVSTLKIQRTQQEDSAVYLCASSLGGQKETQYFGPGTRLLVL.